Listed here are 32 T cell receptor beta chains from one sample, sequenced in a study of T cells in Graves' hyperthyroidism and ophthalmopathy. RNA transcripts yielded amplified TCR beta CDR3 regions. Using the HTBI primer set, a first-round RT-PCR was run on the TCR CDR3. TCRdb re-called the multiplex PCR reads with MiXCR, one entry per CDR3 protein. The sample holds 370,000 or so distinct CDR3 sequences, approximately 13% seen once. The sequencing input was blood. These receptors all come from a man aged 25-40 years with Graves' hyperthyroidism that later progressed to Graves' ophthalmopathy.

This clonotype has at least ten counts. The chain combines TRBV18 with TRBJ2-7, with unresolved D. The CDR3 runs 15 residues. Trimming shortened V by 3 bases and J by 3 bases, and 15 bases separated the two germline ends. Per germline, CDR1 KGHSH and CDR2 LQKENI. The CDR3 is CASSPLSRPIYEQYF. The CDR3 DNA reads TGTGCCAGCTCACCGTTATCCCGGCCCATCTACGAGCAGTACTTC.

In the case of this clonotype: This clone may be a read error of a much larger clone one base away. The chain carries TRBV11-2 and TRBJ1-4; 8 nucleotides agree with TRBD1. V was clipped by 6 bases and J by 8 bases; unmatched bases: 11. The CDR3 spans 15 residues. Per the germline V gene, CDR1 is SGHAT and CDR2 is FQNNGV. The CDR3 sequence is CASRPTGTGMEKLFF. The CDR3 DNA follows: TGTGCCAGCAGGCCGACCGGGACAGGCATGGAAAAACTGTTTTTT.

The chain is built from TRBV18 and TRBJ1-5; D not certain. Germline V gene sequence: CDR1 KGHSH, CDR2 LQKENI. Trimming shortened V by 3 bases and J by 4 bases, and 7 bases separated the two germline ends. This CDR3 has 13 amino acids. The CDR3 DNA follows: TGTGCCAGCTCACCGGAACAGAATCAGCCCCAGCATTTT. Protein: CASSPEQNQPQHF.

The chain couples TRBV7-9 to TRBJ1-2, with 9 bases that match TRBD1. Germline V lookup: CDR1 SEHNR, CDR2 FQNEAQ (reference sequence). The CDR3 totals 14 residues. V lost 4 bases and J lost 8; bases outside the gene matches: 8. The DNA of the CDR3 is TGTGCCAGCAGCTCAACAGGGGGCGCCTACGGCTACACCTTC. Translated: CASSSTGGAYGYTF.

This chain links TRBV13 with TRBJ2-2; 12 positions match TRBD1. The germline CDR1 and CDR2 sequences are PRHDT and FYEKMQ (reference sequence). There are 18 residues in the CDR3. Trimming cost V 4 bases and J 5 bases; bases outside gene matches: 11. In DNA form, the CDR3 reads TGTGCCAGCAGCTCCAGGTGGAGGGACAGGGGGCAAACCGGGGAGCTGTTTTTT. This codes for CASSSRWRDRGQTGELFF.

This chain connects TRBV11-2 to TRBJ1-1; tentative D call: TRBD1 (6 bases). This CDR3 has 14 amino acids. The V gene's germline CDR1 is SGHAT and CDR2 FQNNGV. V was shortened by 3 bases and J by 6 bases, with 14 bases between the two germline ends. CDR3 in DNA: TGTGCCAGCAGCTTGGCTCCAGGGGACGCTGAAGCTTTCTTT. It codes for CASSLAPGDAEAFF.

This clonotype was observed a handful of times. This chain joins TRBV7-7 and TRBJ2-1; tentatively, D is TRBD1 or TRBD2 (5 bases each). CDR3 size: 15 residues. Per germline, CDR1 SSHAT and CDR2 FNYEAQ (reference sequence). V was clipped by 3 bases and J by 6 bases, with 15 bases between them. The CDR3 region has the DNA TGTGCCAGCAGCTTGGGGACCGAATCCCTCAATGAGCAGTTCTTC. Its protein is CASSLGTESLNEQFF.

With respect to this clonotype: This sequence may be a read error, since a much larger clone differs from it by one base. The chain carries TRBV2 and TRBJ1-1; the D gene is possibly TRBD1 (6 bases). The CDR3 runs to 13 residues. V lost 8 bases and J lost 1, with 11 bases in between. Germline V lookup: CDR1 SNHLY, CDR2 FYNNEI. The CDR3 sequence: CASGGQQNTEAFF. In DNA, the CDR3 is TGTGCCAGCGGTGGACAGCAGAACACTGAAGCTTTCTTT.

This clonotype showed up just a few times. The V and J genes are TRBV28 and TRBJ2-2; 12 nucleotides align to TRBD2. Germline trimming cut 4 bases from V and 9 bases from J; bases unmatched to any gene: 9. This CDR3 is built from 16 residues. Germline V gene lookup returns CDR1 MDHEN and CDR2 SYDVKM. CDR3 in DNA: TGTGCCAGCAGTTCAGGGACTAGCGGGCCTTATTGGGAGCTGTTTTTT. As protein: CASSSGTSGPYWELFF.

The gene calls are TRBV7-9 and TRBJ2-7, with D perhaps given as TRBD1 or TRBD2 (7 bases each). V lost 5 bases to trimming and J lost 5 bases, with 22 bases between them. The V gene's germline CDR1 is SEHNR and CDR2 FQNEAQ (reference sequence). This CDR3 region has 16 residues. The CDR3 region is CASSPGGGRQLHEQYF. The CDR3 bases are TGTGCCAGCAGCCCAGGGGGGGGGCGACAACTTCACGAGCAGTACTTC.

In this sample, this clonotype turned up many times. The chain carries TRBV5-5 and TRBJ2-1; TRBD1 aligns across 8 bases. V was clipped by 4 bases and J by 6 bases; unmatched bases: 9. Germline loops: CDR1 SGHKS, CDR2 YYEKEE (reference sequence). The CDR3 covers 15 residues. CDR3 protein: CASSLQGGDGNEQFF. The CDR3 coding sequence is TGTGCCAGCAGCCTACAGGGGGGAGACGGCAATGAGCAGTTCTTC.

A word on this clonotype: A read error is possible here, since a much larger clone lies one base away. This is likely a read error, given that the CDR3 carries no conserved phenylalanine or tryptophan at its end. J is TRBJ1-5 and V is TRBV18; D gene uncertain. CDR1 is KGHSH and CDR2 is LQKENI in the germline V gene. V dropped 3 bases and J dropped 5 bases, with 8 bases sitting between them. This CDR3 is built from 13 residues. The CDR3 region has the DNA TGTGCCAGCTCACCGACCGCCGATCAGCCCCAGCATCTT. This encodes CASSPTADQPQHL.

This clonotype has at least ten counts. The rearrangement joins TRBV27 to TRBJ2-2; 8 bases match TRBD1. The CDR3 spans 15 residues. The V and J ends lost 4 bases and 5 bases, in that order; junction bases with no gene match: 6. The V gene's germline CDR1 is MNHEY and CDR2 SMNVEV (reference sequence). The CDR3 DNA sequence: TGTGCCAGCAGTTCAGGACAGGGTGAAACCGGGGAGCTGTTTTTT. Translating gives CASSSGQGETGELFF.

This clonotype was counted many times. This rearrangement joins TRBV9 to TRBJ1-1; the D is unclear. In germline, CDR1 is SGDLS, CDR2 YYNGEE. Between the trimmed V and J ends, which lost 4 bases and 1 base, there was a span of 11 bases. The CDR3 loop spans 14 amino acids. In DNA, the CDR3 is TGTGCCAGCAGCAAGGCAGCACCGAACACTGAAGCTTTCTTT. Translation: CASSKAAPNTEAFF.

This sequence joins TRBV12-5 and TRBJ2-1, with D maybe TRBD1 (5 bases). Germline V gives CDR1 LGHNT, CDR2 FRNRAP. V lost 1 base to trimming and J lost 1 base, with 11 bases between them. There are 16 residues in the CDR3. CDR3 bases: TGTGCTAGTGGTTTGGGATATAGGGGTTCCTACAATGAGCAGTTCTTC. It codes for CASGLGYRGSYNEQFF.

Ten or more counts support this clonotype. The chain has TRBV24-1 and TRBJ1-1, with TRBD1 as a possible D gene (5 bases). The germline V gene encodes CDR1 KGHDR and CDR2 SFDVKD. Trimming left V 8 bases short and J 1 base short, with 10 bases between. The CDR3 is 13 amino acids. The CDR3 spells CATKDTRNTEAFF. The CDR3 DNA reads TGTGCCACCAAGGACACTAGGAACACTGAAGCTTTCTTT.

This clonotype was counted a few times. This rearrangement joins TRBV25-1 to TRBJ1-2, with D unresolved. This CDR3 region has 16 residues. Germline V gene lookup returns CDR1 MGHDK and CDR2 SYGVNS. The V end lost 0 bases, the J end lost 4 bases, and 15 bases lay between the germline ends. The CDR3 DNA follows: TGTGCCAGCAGTGAATATCATCTGAGACACCCCTATGGCTACACCTTC. This codes for CASSEYHLRHPYGYTF.

This clonotype appeared many times. The genes are TRBV11-3 and TRBJ2-5, with D maybe TRBD2 (6 bases). The V end lost 2 bases, the J end lost 7 bases, and 14 bases lay between the germline ends. CDR3 length: 14 residues. Germline CDR1 is SGHNT and CDR2 is YENEEA. The CDR3 nucleotides are TGTGCCAGCAGCTTACCCCGGGGGTTGGGGACCCAGTACTTC. Its translation is CASSLPRGLGTQYF.

This clonotype occurred many times. The chain couples TRBV2 to TRBJ2-1; D ambiguous. The CDR3 is 12 amino acids. V was cut by 4 bases and J by 6 bases, with 7 bases left in between. The germline V gene encodes CDR1 SNHLY and CDR2 FYNNEI. CDR3 DNA sequence: TGTGCCAGCAGTGCTCTGGTCAATGAGCAGTTCTTC. As protein: CASSALVNEQFF.

The chain is built from TRBV10-2 and TRBJ1-1; maybe TRBD1 (6 bases). The germline V gene has CDR1 WSHSY and CDR2 SAAADI. Deletions cut 6 bases from V and 4 bases from J, with 15 bases between. This CDR3 contains 14 residues. The CDR3 sequence is CASSPGQLGTEAFF. CDR3 DNA sequence: TGCGCCAGCAGCCCCGGACAGTTGGGCACTGAAGCTTTCTTT.

The table lists this clonotype with a few counts. J is TRBJ2-7 and V is TRBV3-1, with D possibly being TRBD1 or TRBD2 (5 bases each). The germline V gene has CDR1 LGHDT and CDR2 YNNKEL (reference sequence). The V end was cut by 2 bases, the J end by 1 base, with 15 bases between. This CDR3 region has 16 residues. CDR3 in DNA: TGTGCCAGCAGCCAATCATACGGGGCGACATCCTACGAGCAGTACTTC. This translates into CASSQSYGATSYEQYF.

This clonotype was seen only a few times. A much larger clone differs by one base, so this may be a read error. The chain joins TRBV20-1 to TRBJ2-7; 7 bases align to TRBD1. The end of the DNA is better explained by TRBJ2-1, so the J call may be wrong. The germline V gene has CDR1 DFQATT and CDR2 SNEGSKA (reference sequence). This CDR3 contains 14 residues. For the CDR3, the DNA is TGCAGTGCTGAAGCCGGTACAGGGGCCTACGAGCAGTTCTTC. Encoded protein: CSAEAGTGAYEQFF.

This clonotype has more than one count but fewer than ten. The J gene is TRBJ2-7, the V gene TRBV20-1, with 11 positions matching TRBD2. The CDR3 length is 14 residues. J was trimmed by 3 bases and V by 3 bases; bases with no gene match: 4. Per the germline V gene, CDR1 is DFQATT and CDR2 is SNEGSKA (reference sequence). CDR3 DNA sequence: TGCAGTGCTAGGGCTAGCGGGGGGCTCTACGAGCAGTACTTC. Translated, it gives CSARASGGLYEQYF.

This clonotype was seen many times. The rearrangement links TRBV27 to TRBJ1-4; no reliable D call. V gave up 7 bases and J gave up 1 base, with 16 bases separating them. The CDR3 runs 16 residues. Germline V CDR1 and CDR2: MNHEY, SMNVEV (reference sequence). CDR3: CASTAGWGLTNEKLFF. As DNA, the CDR3 is TGTGCCAGCACCGCTGGATGGGGTTTAACTAATGAAAAACTGTTTTTT.

This rearrangement joins TRBV28 to TRBJ1-5; 10 positions agree with TRBD1. J gave up 7 bases and V 8 bases, and 8 bases lay outside the gene matches. This CDR3 is built from 14 residues. Germline CDR1 reads MDHEN; CDR2 reads SYDVKM. CDR3 region: CASGTTGQGQPQHF. The DNA of the CDR3 is TGTGCCAGCGGAACCACGGGACAGGGGCAGCCCCAGCATTTT.

The J gene is TRBJ1-4, the V gene TRBV28, with D tentatively TRBD1 (5 bases). The CDR3 runs to 15 residues. Germline V gives CDR1 MDHEN, CDR2 SYDVKM. The V and J ends lost 1 base and 7 bases respectively, with 13 bases between them. CDR3 nucleotides: TGTGCCAGCAGTTTATTCGTCCAGGGAGGTGAAAAACTGTTTTTT. This translates into CASSLFVQGGEKLFF.

This clonotype was detected ten times or more. The J gene is TRBJ2-1, the V gene TRBV28, with 16 bases identical to TRBD2. Germline-derived CDR1 and CDR2 are MDHEN and SYDVKM. This CDR3 has 16 amino acids. The junction had 2 bases not matched to a gene; V was cut back by 7 bases and J by 2 bases. For the CDR3, the DNA is TGTGCCAGCACCGGGACTAGCGGGGGGGCCTACAATGAGCAGTTCTTC. Translation gives CASTGTSGGAYNEQFF.

This clonotype was observed at least ten times. This rearrangement joins TRBV20-1 to TRBJ2-1; 8 nucleotides agree with TRBD2. With 5 bases clipped from V and 8 bases from J, the junction kept 8 bases outside the gene matches. The CDR3 consists of 13 residues. Germline V lookup: CDR1 DFQATT, CDR2 SNEGSKA (reference sequence). DNA for the CDR3: TGCAGTGCTCACGGGGGGGGTGGGGATGAGCAGTTCTTC. Its protein product is CSAHGGGGDEQFF.

V is TRBV4-2 and J is TRBJ2-7, with D perhaps matching TRBD1 (6 bases). This CDR3 is built from 15 residues. The V end lost 4 bases, the J end lost 2 bases, and 15 bases lay between the germline ends. Germline values: CDR1 LGHNA, CDR2 YNFKEQ. CDR3: CASSLSGTTAYEQYF. The CDR3 DNA reads as TGTGCCAGCAGCCTATCCGGGACAACCGCCTACGAGCAGTACTTC.

This clonotype was seen at least ten times. The DNA for the CDR3 is TGTGCCAGCAGTGTTGTACAGTCTAACTATGGCTACACCTTC. It is translated as CASSVVQSNYGYTF. The chain joins TRBV6-1 to TRBJ1-2; no clear D. The V gene lost 4 bases and the J gene lost 0 bases, with 9 bases spanning the gap. Germline loops: CDR1 MNHNS, CDR2 SASEGT. The length of the CDR3 is 14 residues.

This clonotype occurred many times. This rearrangement joins TRBV2 to TRBJ2-7; the D call may be TRBD1 or TRBD2 (6 bases each). The germline V gene has CDR1 SNHLY and CDR2 FYNNEI. The V end lost 3 bases, the J end lost 4 bases, and 16 bases lay between the germline ends. CDR3 size: 15 residues. The CDR3 sequence is CASSEVRGQSYEQYF. CDR3 nucleotide sequence: TGTGCCAGCAGTGAGGTACGGGGGCAATCTTACGAGCAGTACTTC.

This clonotype was seen ten or more times. The V call is TRBV7-3, the J call TRBJ1-1, with 8 bases fitting TRBD1. Looked up from germline, CDR1 is SGHTA and CDR2 is FQGTGA. The CDR3 sequence is 14 residues long. J gave up 4 bases and V 6 bases, and 7 bases lay outside the gene matches. CDR3 DNA sequence: TGTGCCAGCAGAGGACAGGGAAGGTTCACTGAAGCTTTCTTT. Translated: CASRGQGRFTEAFF.